The TCR beta chain described here comes from a study of T cells after posttransplantation cyclophosphamide listed by TCRdb under 2016. About the full investigation: T cell repertoire reconstitution was tracked by TRB sequencing after myeloablative bone marrow transplantation in which posttransplantation cyclophosphamide was used as GVHD prophylaxis. Blood from all 35 or so PTCy patients who had 1-year posttransplant specimens underwent TRB sequencing. TRA and TRB clonality were tightly correlated in 9 or 10 samples, so subsequent TCR analyses focused on TRB only. TRB sequencing was also done on up to roughly 3 additional blood samples from 2 to 5.2 years after transplant in 3 patients, and on pretransplant blood from 4 patients. Public TRB sequences were queried against a database of over 3,600 sequences associated with responses to pathogens, tumor antigens, self-antigens and alloantigens. Antigen receptor sequencing covered samples from approximately 32 PTCy-treated patients and approximately 15 of their related bone marrow donors.

This clone showed up many times. What antigen it recognizes has not been identified. Within one base of it there is no much larger clone, and no base qualities were kept. TRB sequencing was run on genomic DNA with either the immunoSEQ assay at survey resolution or the hsTCRB kit. In the authors' own workflow: The immunoSEQ software handled the initial read processing, while the LymphoSeq R package was used for the repertoire analyses. For each TRB dataset, clonality was calculated as 1 minus normalized Shannon entropy, and the Gini coefficient was computed as well. Phenotypes of unsorted samples were inferred by mapping TRB sequences from sorted subsets of the recipient or donor onto unsorted samples of the same recipient. Drawn from immuneACCESS, this table holds only the in-frame rearrangements with V and J called that TCRdb kept. Clones are partly lost; checked studies trace under half to an unresolved V gene and leave the rest unexplained. The V and J calls and clone size were taken over from that table, and D and trimming were inferred from the DNA. For this sample, around 25,000 clones appear and none is a singleton. The ten largest clones represent around 7% of the sample.

V lost 5 bases and J lost 8 bases, and the count of bases not matched to a germline gene is 7. Sequences SGHNT (CDR1) and YYREEE (CDR2) are obtained from the germline V gene (reference sequence). Reading from cysteine to phenylalanine, the CDR3 counts 15 amino acids. CDR3 DNA is the only sequence kept; it has 45 bases, read in frame from the first base. Here is what the overall study found, with its caveats: Across around 40 patients, TRB clonality was highly associated with recipient CMV seropositivity and CMV reactivation, and diversity in PTCy patients was similar to diversity in CNI/methotrexate controls. The TRB repertoires of T cells infiltrating skin or GI tract showed only limited overlap with the TRB repertoires of T cells in blood. At 1-2 months, donor-recipient similarity was low but rose over the first year, and the later blood repertoires were often dominated by donor CD8+ memory clones.

Related bone marrow donors provided peripheral blood samples on the day of marrow donation. Peripheral blood and bone marrow mononuclear cells were isolated by Ficoll-Hypaque density centrifugation and cryopreserved. The specimen was PBMCs. The chain is encoded by TRBV5-4 joined to TRBJ1-6, and TRBD1 aligns with 10 junction nucleotides. The source is a woman aged 55-70 years in good health, CMV-negative, and a related stem cell transplant donor. Here the CDR3 is given as CASSSGTGVYSPLHF. DNA sequence: TGTGCCAGCAGTTCCGGGACAGGGGTGTATTCACCCCTCCACTTT.